Listed below are T cell receptor beta chains from one sample, sequenced in a study of cytomegalovirus exposure and HLA in healthy donors. Produced via immunoSEQ multiplex PCR; TCRdb's table is partial and in-frame only. The sample has about 130,000 clones, about 78% seen once. The sample taken for sequencing was PBMCs. These TCRs come from a man in his fifties or sixties in good health and CMV-seronegative. The CDR3 runs from the conserved cysteine through the conserved F or W. D genes are given only for firm matches. The size of a clone is reported for some rows only, either as once, few or many, or as a class for expanded clones.

abundance,j_gene,v_gene,d_gene,CDR3nt,CDR3aa
.,TRBJ1-1,TRBV6-1,.,TGTGCCAGCAGTCCAGACAGGTTGAACACTGAAGCTTTCTTT,CASSPDRLNTEAFF
.,TRBJ1-1,TRBV4-1,TRBD1,TGCGCCAGCAGCCAAAAACCGGGACAGGATCCGAACACTGAAGCTTTCTTT,CASSQKPGQDPNTEAFF
.,TRBJ2-3,TRBV7-8,.,TGTGCCAGCCATAAAGGGCAGGGTAGCACAGATACGCAGTATTTT,CASHKGQGSTDTQYF
.,TRBJ2-5,TRBV5-1,TRBD1,TGCGCCAGCAGCCGCAGGACAGGGGGTCAGGAGACCCAGTACTTC,CASSRRTGGQETQYF
.,TRBJ2-7,TRBV27,TRBD1,TGTGCCAGCAGTCCGGGGACAGGGCGGGCCTACGAGCAGTACTTC,CASSPGTGRAYEQYF
.,TRBJ1-5,TRBV4-1,.,TGCGCCAGCAGCCAAGATCCTCTAGGGGGGGAGCTCAGCAATCAGCCCCAGCATTTT,CASSQDPLGGELSNQPQHF
few,TRBJ1-5,TRBV28,TRBD1,TGTGCCAGCAGGAGGGTACAGGGGGGATATCAGCCCCAGCATTTT,CASRRVQGGYQPQHF
.,TRBJ2-3,TRBV4-3,TRBD2,TGCGCCAGCAGCCAAGAACTGACTAGCGGGAGGGATACGCAGTATTTT,CASSQELTSGRDTQYF
.,TRBJ2-7,TRBV5-1,.,TGCGCCAGCAGCTTGGGAGAGGGGGAAGGGGCCGGCTACGAGCAGTACTTC,CASSLGEGEGAGYEQYF
.,TRBJ1-5,TRBV19,.,TGTGCCAGTAGTCCCACCGGGGAGTGGAGCAATCAGCCCCAGCATTTT,CASSPTGEWSNQPQHF
.,TRBJ1-1,TRBV6-5,.,TGTGCCAGCAGCCAAAACAGGGCGACCACTGAAGCTTTCTTT,CASSQNRATTEAFF
.,TRBJ1-2,TRBV7-9,TRBD1,TGTGCCAGCAGCTTAGAACAGGGGAGAGGGGGCTACACCTTC,CASSLEQGRGGYTF
many,TRBJ1-1,TRBV2,.,TGTGCCAGCAGACGAATTACATCCTACACTGAAGCTTTCTTT,CASRRITSYTEAFF
.,TRBJ2-6,TRBV2,TRBD1,TGTGCCAGCAGTGTTGACAGGGCATATGCTGTCAACGTCCTGACTTTC,CASSVDRAYAVNVLTF
.,TRBJ2-2,TRBV7-6,.,TGTGCCAGCAGCTTAGGAGTCCTTAAAGTGAACACCGGGGAGCTGTTTTTT,CASSLGVLKVNTGELFF
once,TRBJ2-1,TRBV18,.,TGTGCCAGCTCACCTTTGGCGGCCTACAATGAGCAGTTCTTC,CASSPLAAYNEQFF
.,TRBJ1-5,TRBV10-2,.,TGCGCCAGCAGGGCAGGGGCGCAAAGCAATCAGCCCCAGCATTTT,CASRAGAQSNQPQHF
many,TRBJ1-5,TRBV5-6,.,TGTGCCAGCAGCTCCCAGTTTCGGGGCAATCAGCCCCAGCATTTT,CASSSQFRGNQPQHF
once,TRBJ2-1,TRBV30,TRBD2,TGTGCCTGGAAGGCCCGACTAGCGGGAGGGCCAAGGGCCTACAATGAGCAGTTCTTC,CAWKARLAGGPRAYNEQFF
.,TRBJ2-3,TRBV27,.,TGTGCCAGCAGTTTAGGCAGGCGCACAGATACGCAGTATTTT,CASSLGRRTDTQYF
.,TRBJ2-7,TRBV19,TRBD2,TGTGCCAGTAGCCAAGCGGGGACGGATACCTACGAGCAGTACTTC,CASSQAGTDTYEQYF
.,TRBJ2-3,TRBV7-2,.,TGTGCCAGCAGCGGTGGAGGGCCCACAGATACGCAGTATTTT,CASSGGGPTDTQYF
.,TRBJ1-5,TRBV21-1,.,TGTGCCAGCAGGACAGGGGTGATACGGCAGCCCCAGCATTTT,CASRTGVIRQPQHF
.,TRBJ1-2,TRBV10-3,.,TGTGCCATCAGTGAGTCCTGGGGGGAGGGCAACTATGGCTACACCTTC,CAISESWGEGNYGYTF
once,TRBJ1-2,TRBV7-9,TRBD1,TGTGCCAGTACCCCGGGACAGGGGAACTATGGCTACACCTTC,CASTPGQGNYGYTF
.,TRBJ1-4,TRBV9,.,TGTGCCAGCAGCATCGGTAATTCGTGGACTAATGAAAAACTGTTTTTT,CASSIGNSWTNEKLFF
.,TRBJ1-1,TRBV18,.,TGTGCCAGCTCACCACCGGCGGGGGGTATGAACACTGAAGCTTTCTTT,CASSPPAGGMNTEAFF
.,TRBJ2-5,TRBV14,TRBD2,TGTGCCAGCAGCACCCGGACTAGCGGGAGAAAGGGCGACGAGACCCAGTACTTC,CASSTRTSGRKGDETQYF
.,TRBJ2-5,TRBV19,TRBD1,TGTGCCAGTAGAAAGACAGGGGGGCAAGAGACCCAGTACTTC,CASRKTGGQETQYF
.,TRBJ1-2,TRBV28,TRBD1,TGTGCCAGCAGACCTTCGGAGGGGGCGTTCAGTGGCTACACCTTC,CASRPSEGAFSGYTF
.,TRBJ2-5,TRBV27,TRBD2,TGTGCCAGCAGAGCCCGGGCCGGGACTACGTTCTCGGAGACCCAGTACTTC,CASRARAGTTFSETQYF
.,TRBJ2-7,TRBV5-4,TRBD2,TGTGCCAGCAGCTTGCCTAGCGGGAGAACCACGCGGGGCGAGCAGTACTTC,CASSLPSGRTTRGEQYF
.,TRBJ1-4,TRBV7-9,TRBD1,TGTGCCAGCAGCCGGACAGGGTACGAAAAACTGTTTTTT,CASSRTGYEKLFF
.,TRBJ2-2,TRBV4-3,TRBD2,TGCGCCAGCAGCCAAGAGGTGGTAGCGGGAGCGGGGACCGGGGAGCTGTTTTTT,CASSQEVVAGAGTGELFF
.,TRBJ2-2,TRBV2,TRBD2,TGTGCCAGCAGTGAGGGACTAGGGCTGTTTTTT,CASSEGLGLFF
few,TRBJ1-1,TRBV5-4,.,TGTGCCAGCAGCTCCCGCAGGGAACCTAACACTGAAGCTTTCTTT,CASSSRREPNTEAFF
.,TRBJ2-1,TRBV29-1,.,TGCAGCGTTGACAGGGGAAATGAGCAGTTCTTC,CSVDRGNEQFF
.,TRBJ1-2,TRBV18,TRBD1,TGTGCCAGCTCACCAACTGGGACAGGGGGCAACTATGGCTACACCTTC,CASSPTGTGGNYGYTF
.,TRBJ2-3,TRBV5-6,.,TGTGCCAGCAGCTTGGGGACTAGCACAGATACGCAGTATTTT,CASSLGTSTDTQYF
.,TRBJ1-1,TRBV7-2,TRBD1,TGTGCCAGCAGCCGGGACAGGGGTGAAGCTTTCTTT,CASSRDRGEAFF
.,TRBJ2-7,TRBV28,.,TGTGCCAGCAGTCCGGGGGACGGCTTATTGGCCGAGCAGTACTTC,CASSPGDGLLAEQYF
.,TRBJ2-1,TRBV9,TRBD2,TGTGCCAGCAGCGGGGGGGGGATAGGGAGGCCAAACAATGAGCAGTTCTTC,CASSGGGIGRPNNEQFF
.,TRBJ2-7,TRBV6-5,TRBD1,TGTGCCAGCAGTAACAGACAGGGCAGCGACGAGCAGTACTTC,CASSNRQGSDEQYF